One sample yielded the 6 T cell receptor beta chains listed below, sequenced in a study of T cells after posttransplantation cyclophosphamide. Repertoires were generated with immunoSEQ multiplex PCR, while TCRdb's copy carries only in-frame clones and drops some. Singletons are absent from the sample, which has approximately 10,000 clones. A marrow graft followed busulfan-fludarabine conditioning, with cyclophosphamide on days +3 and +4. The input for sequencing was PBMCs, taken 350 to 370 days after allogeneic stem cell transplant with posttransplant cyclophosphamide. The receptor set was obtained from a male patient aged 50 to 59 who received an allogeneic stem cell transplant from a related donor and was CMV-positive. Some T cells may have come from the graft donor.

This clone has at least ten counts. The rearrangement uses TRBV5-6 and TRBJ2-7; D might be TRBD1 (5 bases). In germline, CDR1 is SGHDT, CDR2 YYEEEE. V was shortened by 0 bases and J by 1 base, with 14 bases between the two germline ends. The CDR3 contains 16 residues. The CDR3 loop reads CASSLASGIISYEQYF. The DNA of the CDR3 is TGTGCCAGCAGCTTGGCCTCAGGGATCATTTCCTACGAGCAGTACTTC.

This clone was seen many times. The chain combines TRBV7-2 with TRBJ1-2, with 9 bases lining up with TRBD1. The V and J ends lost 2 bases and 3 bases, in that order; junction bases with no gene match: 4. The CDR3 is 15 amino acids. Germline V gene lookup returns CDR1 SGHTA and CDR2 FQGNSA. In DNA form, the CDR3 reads TGTGCCAGCAGCTTAAAACAGGGGGCGGACTATGGCTACACCTTC. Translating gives CASSLKQGADYGYTF.

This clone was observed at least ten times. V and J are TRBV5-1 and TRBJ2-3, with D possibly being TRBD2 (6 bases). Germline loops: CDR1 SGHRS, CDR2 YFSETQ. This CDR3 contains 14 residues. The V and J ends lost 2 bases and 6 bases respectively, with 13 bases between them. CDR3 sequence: CASSLGRGTDTQYF. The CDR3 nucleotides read TGCGCCAGCAGCTTAGGTCGCGGGACTGATACGCAGTATTTT.

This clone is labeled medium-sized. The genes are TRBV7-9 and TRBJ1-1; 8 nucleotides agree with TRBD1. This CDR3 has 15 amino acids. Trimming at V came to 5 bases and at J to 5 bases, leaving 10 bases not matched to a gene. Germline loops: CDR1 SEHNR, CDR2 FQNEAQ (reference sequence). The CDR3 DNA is TGTGCCAGCAGCGTGCTACAGGGGGGTATAACTGAAGCTTTCTTT. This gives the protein CASSVLQGGITEAFF.

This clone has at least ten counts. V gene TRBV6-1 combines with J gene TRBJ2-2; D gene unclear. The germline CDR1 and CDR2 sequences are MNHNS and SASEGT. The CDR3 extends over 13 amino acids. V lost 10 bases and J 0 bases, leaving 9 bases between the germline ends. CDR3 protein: CAILFANTGELFF. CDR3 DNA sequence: TGTGCCATCTTATTTGCGAACACCGGGGAGCTGTTTTTT.

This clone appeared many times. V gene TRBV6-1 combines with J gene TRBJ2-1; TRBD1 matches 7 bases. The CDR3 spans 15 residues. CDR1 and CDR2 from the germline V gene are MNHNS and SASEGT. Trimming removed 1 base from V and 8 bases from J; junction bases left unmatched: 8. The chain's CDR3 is CASSEGQGWGDEQFF. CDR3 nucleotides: TGTGCCAGCAGTGAAGGACAGGGATGGGGCGATGAGCAGTTCTTC.